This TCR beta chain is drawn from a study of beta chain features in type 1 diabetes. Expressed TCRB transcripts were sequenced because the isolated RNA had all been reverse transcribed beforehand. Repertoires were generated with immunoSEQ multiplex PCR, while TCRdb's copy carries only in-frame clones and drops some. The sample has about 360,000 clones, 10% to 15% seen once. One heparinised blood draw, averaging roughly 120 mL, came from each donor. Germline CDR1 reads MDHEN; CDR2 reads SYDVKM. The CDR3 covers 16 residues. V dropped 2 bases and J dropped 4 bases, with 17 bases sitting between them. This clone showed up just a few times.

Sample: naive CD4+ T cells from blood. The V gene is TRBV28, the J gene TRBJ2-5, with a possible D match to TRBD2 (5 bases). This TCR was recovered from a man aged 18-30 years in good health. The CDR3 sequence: CASSLNPFSRGETQYF. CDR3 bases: TGTGCCAGCAGTTTAAACCCTTTTTCCCGGGGAGAGACCCAGTACTTC.